A single count supports the clone carrying this TCR beta chain. Its antigen is unknown. Germline CDR1 reads SGDLS; CDR2 reads YYNGEE. CDR3 length: 15 amino acids. V lost 4 bases to trimming and J lost 3 bases; unmatched junction nucleotides: 5. Some clones are missing from TCRdb's copy, which holds only in-frame ones; the method was immunoSEQ multiplex PCR. This sample has around 6,900 clones, with roughly three quarters found just once. These data belong to a study of T cells after posttransplantation cyclophosphamide. Study-level results: Skin or GI-infiltrating T cells shared few TRB sequences with blood. Donor-recipient repertoire similarity was low at 1-2 months, rising over year one.

Input material: memory CD4+ T cells sorted from blood. The chain couples TRBV9 to TRBJ2-2; 8 bases map to TRBD1. This sequence originates from a woman in her fifties or sixties in good health and a related stem cell transplant donor. DNA for the CDR3: TGTGCCAGCAGCTCCCGACAGGGGTACACCGGGGAGCTGTTTTTT. As protein: CASSSRQGYTGELFF. Together with reference TRBV9 and TRBJ2-2, the CDR3 gives the full variable domain: DSGVTQTPKHLITATGQRVTLRCSPRSGDLSVYWYQQSLDQGLQFLIQYYNGEERAKGNILERFSAQQFPDLHSELNLSSLELGDSALYFCASSSRQGYTGELFFGEGSRLTVL.